This T cell receptor beta chain appears in the sequencing data of a study of cytomegalovirus exposure and HLA in healthy donors listed by TCRdb under 2017. Some background on the complete study: According to a later analysis, one platform produced both the 110 or so validation repertoires and the 666 repertoires of the first cohort. To predict cytomegalovirus infection status, the study brought together high-throughput TCR immunosequencing, statistical association of individual TCRs with disease status, and machine learning. The study was designed to test whether signatures of past pathogen exposure could be identified by cataloging public T cell receptors. Besides the first cohort of 666 subjects, a separate validation cohort made up of 120 different subjects was used. Broader findings and caveats from the paper: A total of 150 or so TCR beta chains were listed by the study as associated with cytomegalovirus. A few of the identified cytomegalovirus-associated TCR beta chains were confirmed in vitro to be specific for cytomegalovirus antigens. It was suggested by the authors that the approach could potentially be generalized to other disease states and immunological phenotypes. A later analysis lacked HLA typing for the validation cohort, so it scored co-occurrence in that cohort across all 130 or so repertoires. The classifier was reported to diagnose cytomegalovirus status with high specificity and sensitivity in both the original and validation cohorts. While some public TCRs were present in many individuals, most TCR sequences turned up only very rarely across donors. Subsequent analysis determined that TCRs grouped into clusters in the first cohort also showed a tendency toward co-occurrence across the 120 or so validation repertoires, and approximately 94% of cluster scores exceeded 0.

The donors belonged to the validation cohort of over a hundred subjects, which was separate from the approximately 700-subject first cohort. On this clone itself: Its antigen specificity is not known. Base-call qualities are not available, and no considerably larger clone is one nucleotide away.

The library was produced with the immunoSEQ multiplex PCR assay. Per the authors' processing: To diagnose cytomegalovirus status from the catalog of TCR beta chain sequences, a statistical classification framework was built. TCRdb stores this immuneACCESS table with in-frame sequences only. Part of the clones is absent; in the studies checked, under half of the shortfall reflects unresolved V genes, and no reason is known for the rest. The V and J calls and clone size are taken from that table; D and trimming were inferred from the DNA. Within this sample are roughly 150,000 clones, with approximately 80% of them counted one time only. The biggest ten clones account for about 2.3% of the sample. The CDR3 covers 14 residues, taking in both the cysteine and the phenylalanine. The DNA shown is the 42-base CDR3, in frame from base 1. Sequences SGHVS (CDR1) and FQNEAQ (CDR2) are obtained from the germline V gene. Trimming takes 0 bases from V and 7 bases from J, and the germline ends sit 13 bases apart.

The sequence was collected from a man aged 25 to 40 in good health and CMV-seropositive. The rearrangement combines TRBV7-8 with TRBJ2-7; TRBD2 is a weak D gene call, 5 bases matching. Sequenced input: PBMCs. The CDR3 is CASSLAFGMWEQYF. The nucleotide sequence is given as TGTGCCAGCAGCTTAGCATTCGGGATGTGGGAGCAGTACTTC.